Presented here are 21 T cell receptor beta chains from one specimen sequenced in a study of cytomegalovirus exposure and HLA in healthy donors. Libraries were prepared by immunoSEQ multiplex PCR; TCRdb keeps only in-frame clonotypes and omits some of them. The table has roughly 80,000 clones, approximately 95% seen once. Sequenced: PBMCs. These receptor sequences come from a woman between 18 and 29 years old in good health and CMV-seronegative.

The rearrangement uses TRBV4-1 and TRBJ2-7; 9 bases fit TRBD2. The CDR3 contains 20 residues. The V gene end was trimmed by 0 bases and the J gene end by 3 bases; junction bases not matched to a gene: 18. The germline V gene encodes CDR1 MGHRA and CDR2 YSYEKL. The CDR3 bases are TGCGCCAGCAGCCAAGATCGCGGGGGTAAAACCAAGCGGGGGGACTACGAGCAGTACTTC. Translated: CASSQDRGGKTKRGDYEQYF.

The chain joins TRBV9 to TRBJ2-2; the D is unclear. Trimming took off 3 bases at V and 5 bases at J, with 14 bases between the two ends. CDR3 size: 15 residues. CDR1 is SGDLS and CDR2 is YYNGEE in the germline V gene. The CDR3 region is CASSGSTSWTGELFF. The DNA of the CDR3 is TGTGCCAGCAGCGGCTCTACCTCATGGACCGGGGAGCTGTTTTTT.

V is TRBV28 and J is TRBJ2-7; TRBD1 matches 8 bases. The CDR3 runs 14 residues. V lost 8 bases, J lost 3 bases, and 9 bases stayed unmatched. Germline CDR1 and CDR2: MDHEN and SYDVKM. The CDR3 spells CASRAQGANYEQYF. Written as DNA, the CDR3 is TGTGCCAGCCGAGCTCAGGGGGCGAACTACGAGCAGTACTTC.

J is TRBJ2-3 and V is TRBV7-2; the match to TRBD2 covers 14 bases. CDR3 length: 18 residues. Losses at the gene ends were 5 bases for V and 3 bases for J; bases not matched to a gene: 10. CDR1 SGHTA and CDR2 FQGNSA come from the germline V gene. The CDR3 nucleotides are TGTGCCAGCAGCAAGACCGGGACTAGCGGGGGAGTAACAGATACGCAGTATTTT. Encoded protein: CASSKTGTSGGVTDTQYF.

The J gene is TRBJ2-2, the V gene TRBV6-4; no reliable D call. This CDR3 is 13 amino acids long. Germline CDR1 and CDR2: MRHNA and SNTAGT. Trimming stripped 2 bases from V and 5 bases from J, with 6 bases between. Written as DNA, the CDR3 is TGTGCCAGCAGTGACCGAGCTACCGGGGAGCTGTTTTTT. Its protein is CASSDRATGELFF.

This rearrangement joins TRBV7-2 to TRBJ2-2; 10 nucleotides line up with TRBD2. CDR3 length: 16 amino acids. The V gene's germline CDR1 is SGHTA and CDR2 FQGNSA. V trimming: 5 bases; J trimming: 7 bases; junction bases outside the gene matches: 10. CDR3 in amino acids: CASSALSGRIGGELFF. The CDR3 DNA follows: TGTGCCAGCAGCGCCCTTAGCGGGAGGATAGGCGGGGAGCTGTTTTTT.

The CDR3 is CASSLTGQSYGYTF. The CDR3 DNA follows: TGTGCCAGCAGCCTGACGGGACAGAGCTATGGCTACACCTTC. V is TRBV5-4 and J is TRBJ1-2, with 7 bases that match TRBD1. There are 14 residues in the CDR3. Germline-derived CDR1 and CDR2 are SGHNT and YYREEE (reference sequence). Trimming took 4 bases from V and 4 from J; bases not matched to a gene: 7.

This clone was seen more than once but under ten times. V and J are TRBV6-5 and TRBJ1-3; D is unclear. This CDR3 comprises 13 residues. Trimming cost V 6 bases and J 2 bases, with 8 bases left between them. Germline V gene lookup returns CDR1 MNHEY and CDR2 SVGAGI. The CDR3 loop reads CASSQIPGNTIYF. In DNA, the CDR3 is TGTGCCAGCAGCCAAATCCCTGGAAACACCATATATTTT.

This chain links TRBV11-2 with TRBJ2-7, with a possible D match to TRBD2 (6 bases). With 5 bases removed from V and 4 bases from J, the gap between germline ends came to 12 bases. Looked up from germline, CDR1 is SGHAT and CDR2 is FQNNGV. CDR3 size: 13 residues. CDR3 nucleotide sequence: TGTGCCAGCAGCCGGAGGGCAGAATACGAGCAGTACTTC. Translating it yields CASSRRAEYEQYF.

Here the CDR3 DNA reads TGTGCCACTATACAGACAGGGGGGGCCGGGGAGCTGTTTTTT. Its translation is CATIQTGGAGELFF. The V and J genes are TRBV28 and TRBJ2-2; 9 nucleotides align to TRBD1. Germline-derived CDR1 and CDR2 are MDHEN and SYDVKM. This CDR3 region has 14 residues. The trim removed 10 bases at V and 6 bases at J, leaving 9 bases unmatched.

V and J are TRBV19 and TRBJ2-1, with D perhaps matching TRBD2 (7 bases). V lost 3 bases, J lost 10 bases, and 25 bases lay in between. The CDR3 is made up of 17 amino acids. CDR1 is LNHDA, CDR2 SQIVND, per germline (reference sequence). The CDR3 loop reads CASSISRGTGHGGEQFF. The CDR3 bases are TGTGCCAGTAGTATCTCCAGGGGCACAGGCCACGGGGGGGAGCAGTTCTTC.

The V and J genes are TRBV18 and TRBJ1-2; weak D call: TRBD1 (6 bases). The germline CDR1 and CDR2 sequences are KGHSH and LQKENI. The V end was cut by 3 bases, the J end by 4 bases, with 12 bases between. The CDR3 covers 14 residues. Here the CDR3 DNA reads TGTGCCAGCTCACCGGACAGTACTGGCTATGGCTACACCTTC. Translation: CASSPDSTGYGYTF.

The genes are TRBV4-1 and TRBJ2-7, with 11 bases aligning to TRBD2. Germline assignment: CDR1 MGHRA and CDR2 YSYEKL. The CDR3 has 17 residues. V was pared by 2 bases and J by 1 base, with 7 bases of the junction left unmatched. The CDR3 is CASSQWGTSGSSYEQYF. The DNA of the CDR3 is TGCGCCAGCAGCCAATGGGGAACTAGCGGGAGTTCCTACGAGCAGTACTTC.

The V call is TRBV27, the J call TRBJ2-5; maybe TRBD1 (6 bases). The CDR3 has 12 residues. Trimming stripped 8 bases from V and 7 bases from J, with 14 bases between. CDR1 is MNHEY, CDR2 SMNVEV, per germline (reference sequence). The CDR3 nucleotides read TGTGCCAGCTCGGACAGTTCCTTGACCCAGTACTTC. As protein: CASSDSSLTQYF.

The genes are TRBV4-2 and TRBJ1-1, with a tentative D call TRBD1 (6 bases). There are 15 residues in the CDR3. CDR1 LGHNA and CDR2 YNFKEQ come from the germline V gene. V was pared by 1 base and J by 3 bases, with 12 bases between. CDR3 DNA: TGTGCCAGCAGCCAAGTGGGGGGGCATGACACTGAAGCTTTCTTT. Residues: CASSQVGGHDTEAFF.

The chain has TRBV6-1 and TRBJ2-7; the match to TRBD2 covers 7 bases. Germline V gene data show CDR1 as MNHNS and CDR2 as SASEGT. The ends lost 6 bases at V and 2 bases at J; junction bases unmatched: 10. The CDR3 is made up of 15 amino acids. The CDR3 nucleotides read TGTGCCAGCAGCAAAGGGGCGGGAGAAACCTACGAGCAGTACTTC. This translates into CASSKGAGETYEQYF.

This chain joins TRBV19 and TRBJ1-1, with a weak D call TRBD1 (5 bases). Trimming removed 9 bases from V and 4 bases from J, with 21 bases in between. Germline V lookup: CDR1 LNHDA, CDR2 SQIVND (reference sequence). There are 15 residues in the CDR3. CDR3 amino acids: CASTLGGGFGTEAFF. The CDR3, as DNA: TGTGCCAGCACCTTGGGCGGGGGGTTCGGCACTGAAGCTTTCTTT.

DNA for the CDR3: TGCGCCAGCAGCTTGTCAGGGATCGAAGCTTTCTTT. This gives the protein CASSLSGIEAFF. The chain uses TRBV5-1 and TRBJ1-1, with D possibly TRBD1 on 5 matching bases. CDR1 and CDR2 (germline): SGHRS, YFSETQ. CDR3 length: 12 residues. V lost 1 base to trimming and J lost 8 bases, with 9 bases between them.

On this clone itself: A junction boundary mismatches the germline segment, possibly from a read error. This chain uses TRBV5-6 with TRBJ1-2; 8 positions agree with TRBD1. CDR1 SGHDT and CDR2 YYEEEE come from the germline V gene. The CDR3 consists of 14 residues. CDR3 region: CASRSGTGNHGYTF. The CDR3 DNA reads as TGTGCCAGCAGGTCCGGGACAGGTAACCATGGCTACACCTTC. Full variable domain (outside the CDR3, taken from reference TRBV5-6 and TRBJ1-2): DAGVTQSPTHLIKTRGQQVTLRCSPKSGHDTVSWYQQALGQGPQFIFQYYEEEERQRGNFPDRFSGHQFPNYSSELNVNALLLGDSALYLCASRSGTGNHGYTFGSGTRLTVV.

The V call is TRBV5-1, the J call TRBJ2-1; TRBD1 is a possible D gene (6 bases). CDR1 and CDR2 (germline): SGHRS, YFSETQ. With 1 base removed from V and 7 bases from J, the gap between germline ends came to 9 bases. The CDR3 contains 13 residues. CDR3 region: CASSLRTDNEQFF. The CDR3 bases are TGCGCCAGCAGCTTGAGGACAGATAATGAGCAGTTCTTC.

This rearrangement joins TRBV13 to TRBJ2-1, with 7 bases that match TRBD2. Germline CDR1 and CDR2: PRHDT and FYEKMQ (reference sequence). The CDR3 length is 13 residues. Unmatched junction bases numbered 8, after V lost 6 bases and J lost 9 bases. CDR3 nucleotide sequence: TGTGCCAGCAGTTCTTACGCGGGGGTTGAGCAGTTCTTC. This translates into CASSSYAGVEQFF.